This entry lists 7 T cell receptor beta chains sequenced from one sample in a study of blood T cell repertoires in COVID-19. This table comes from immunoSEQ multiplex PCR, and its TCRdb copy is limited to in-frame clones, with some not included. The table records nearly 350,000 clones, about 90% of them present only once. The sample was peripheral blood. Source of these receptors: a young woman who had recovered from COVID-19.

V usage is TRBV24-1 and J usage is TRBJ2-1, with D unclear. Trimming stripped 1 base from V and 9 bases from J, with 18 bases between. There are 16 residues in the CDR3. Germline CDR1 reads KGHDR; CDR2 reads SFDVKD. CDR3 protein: CATSDFPVGAVVEQFF. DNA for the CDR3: TGTGCCACCAGTGATTTCCCGGTGGGCGCAGTTGTTGAGCAGTTCTTC.

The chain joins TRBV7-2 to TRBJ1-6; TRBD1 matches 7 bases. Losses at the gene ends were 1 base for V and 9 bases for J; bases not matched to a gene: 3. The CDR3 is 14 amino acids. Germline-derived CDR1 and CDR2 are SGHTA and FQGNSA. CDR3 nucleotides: TGTGCCAGCAGCTTAGGACAGGGAACTTCACCCCTCCACTTT. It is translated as CASSLGQGTSPLHF.

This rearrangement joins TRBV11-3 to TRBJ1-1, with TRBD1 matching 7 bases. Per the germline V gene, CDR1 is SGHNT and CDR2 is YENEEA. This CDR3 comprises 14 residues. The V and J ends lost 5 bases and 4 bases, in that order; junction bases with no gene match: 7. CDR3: CASSSNRGSTEAFF. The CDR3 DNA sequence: TGTGCCAGCAGCAGCAACAGGGGAAGCACTGAAGCTTTCTTT.

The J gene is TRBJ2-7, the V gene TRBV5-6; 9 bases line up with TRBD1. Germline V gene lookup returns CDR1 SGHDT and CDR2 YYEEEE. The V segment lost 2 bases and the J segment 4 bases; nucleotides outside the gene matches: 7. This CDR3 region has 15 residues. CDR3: CASSFPGQGHYEQYV. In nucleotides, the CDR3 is TGTGCCAGCAGCTTTCCGGGACAGGGTCATTACGAGCAGTACGTC.

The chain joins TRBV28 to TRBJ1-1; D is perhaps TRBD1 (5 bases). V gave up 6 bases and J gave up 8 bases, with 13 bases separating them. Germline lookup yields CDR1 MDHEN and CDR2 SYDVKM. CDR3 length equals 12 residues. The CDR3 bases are TGTGCCAGCAGGAACAGGCCCGGGGAAGCTTTCTTT. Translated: CASRNRPGEAFF. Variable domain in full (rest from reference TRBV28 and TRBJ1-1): DVKVTQSSRYLVKRTGEKVFLECVQDMDHENMFWYRQDPGLGLRLIYFSYDVKMKEKGDIPEGYSVSREKKERFSLILESASTNQTSMYLCASRNRPGEAFFGQGTRLTVV.

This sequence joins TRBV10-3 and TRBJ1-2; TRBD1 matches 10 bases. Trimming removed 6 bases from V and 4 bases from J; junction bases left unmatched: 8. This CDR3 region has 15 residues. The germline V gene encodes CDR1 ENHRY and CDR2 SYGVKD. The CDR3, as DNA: TGTGCCATCAGGGTGACAGGGGGCGCAAGCTATGGCTACACCTTC. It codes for CAIRVTGGASYGYTF.

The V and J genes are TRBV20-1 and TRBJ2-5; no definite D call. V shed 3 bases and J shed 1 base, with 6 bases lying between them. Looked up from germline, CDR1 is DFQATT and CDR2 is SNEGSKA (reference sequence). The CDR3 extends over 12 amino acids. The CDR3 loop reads CSASGPQETQYF. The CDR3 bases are TGCAGTGCTAGTGGGCCCCAAGAGACCCAGTACTTC.